This T cell receptor beta chain derives from a study of blood T cell repertoires in COVID-19 (dated by TCRdb to the early 2020s). In terms of the full investigation: The collaborator samples originated in the United States, Italy and Spain and spanned the acute and convalescent phases of COVID-19. The prospective study material was composed of cDNA or gDNA derived from T cells, B-cell-depleted T cells, or PBMCs. The dataset comprised deeply sampled blood TCRbeta repertoires from subjects exposed to, actively infected with, or recovered from COVID-19. The repertoires were released in a freely available public database intended as a resource for research on the immune response to SARS-CoV-2. The samples were drawn from the first 160 participants of the ongoing ImmuneRACE study and from over a thousand subjects provided by 6 global collaborators. A de-identified subject ID, COVID-19 status, age in years and sex were almost always included in the sample metadata. Where HLA class I and class II types were available, the types were taken from metadata supplied by the sample provider, not from assay-based typing.

Whole blood was collected in K2EDTA tubes by collaborating institutions according to the institutions' own protocols. For TCRbeta analysis, collaborators shipped samples in one of three forms: frozen whole blood, isolated PBMCs, or DNA extracted from either of those sample types. Broad study findings and their caveats: The amount of clinical and demographic metadata varied by source and participant and was provided uncurated.

TCRbeta CDR3 regions were amplified from genomic DNA using the immunoSEQ Assay, a bias-controlled multiplex PCR. For the original study's pipeline: The number of nucleated cells in each sample was estimated by amplification of reference gene primers within the assay. To quantify the absolute abundance of each unique TCRbeta CDR3 rearrangement, sequence reads were collapsed and filtered. Productive Simpson clonality was computed per sample as the square root of Simpson's diversity index over productive rearrangements. TCRdb mirrors the immuneACCESS table, restricted to in-frame sequences. Some clones are absent from its copies; in checked studies, under half trace to an unresolved V gene, and the reason for the others is unknown. The V and J calls and clone size come from that table; D and trimming were worked out from the DNA. The sample table lists around 120,000 clones, over 70% of them with a count of one. Together, the top ten hold roughly 29% of the sample.

With regard to this clone: The target of this receptor is not known. Base qualities are not at hand, and no much larger clone is one base apart.

CDR1 and CDR2 are read off the germline V gene as MGHDK and SYGVNS. CDR3 length: 12 amino acids, cysteine to phenylalanine. Just the 36-base CDR3 DNA is kept, in frame starting at base 1. V and J are trimmed by 6 bases and 4 bases, and the gene matches miss 2 bases of the junction. The sequence came from an older woman with acute or convalescent COVID-19. The chain couples TRBV25-1 to TRBJ1-2, with 7 central nucleotides matching TRBD1. The sample taken for sequencing was peripheral blood. CDR3 region: CASRGTAYGYTF. The DNA sequence is given as TGTGCCAGCAGAGGGACAGCCTATGGCTACACCTTC.